Included here is one T cell receptor (beta chain) sequence, with context. Followed over time, Seattle patients had been enrolled while infection was active. The germline V gene has CDR1 SGHKS and CDR2 YYEKEE (reference sequence). With 3 bases removed from V and 1 base from J, the gap between germline ends came to 10 bases. The CDR3 runs 14 residues. This sample was taken from a study of blood T cell repertoires in COVID-19. The wider study: Spain, Italy and the United States supplied samples that represented acute and convalescent COVID-19. In each case, the material was cDNA or gDNA derived from T cells, B-cell-depleted T cells, or PBMCs.

Generated by immunoSEQ multiplex PCR, the TCRdb table keeps only in-frame clones and is missing some. Here the sample spans a few hundred thousand clones, around four fifths being singletons. The chain couples TRBV5-5 to TRBJ1-1; tentative D call: TRBD1 (5 bases). The receptor comes from a woman of 80 years or more with COVID-19, enrolled during active disease. Sequencing was carried out using peripheral blood. Here the CDR3 DNA reads TGTGCCAGCAGCTGGGACGGGAGGAACACTGAAGCTTTCTTT. This codes for CASSWDGRNTEAFF.